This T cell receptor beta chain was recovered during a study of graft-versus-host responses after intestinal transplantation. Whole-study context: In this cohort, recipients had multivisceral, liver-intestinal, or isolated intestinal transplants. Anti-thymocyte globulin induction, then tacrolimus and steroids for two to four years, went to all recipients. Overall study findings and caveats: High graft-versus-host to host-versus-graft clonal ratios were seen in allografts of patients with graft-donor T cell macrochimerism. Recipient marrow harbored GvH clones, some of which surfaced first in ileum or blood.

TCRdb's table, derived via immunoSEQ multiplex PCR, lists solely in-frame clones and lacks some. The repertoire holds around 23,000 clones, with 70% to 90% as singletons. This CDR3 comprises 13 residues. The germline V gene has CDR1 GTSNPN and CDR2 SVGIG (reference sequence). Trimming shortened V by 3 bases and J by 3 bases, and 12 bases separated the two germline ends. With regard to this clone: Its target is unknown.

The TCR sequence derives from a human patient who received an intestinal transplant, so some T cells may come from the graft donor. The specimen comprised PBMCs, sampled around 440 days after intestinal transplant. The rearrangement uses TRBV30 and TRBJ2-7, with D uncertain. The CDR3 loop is CAWSMVPGYEQYF. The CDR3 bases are TGTGCCTGGAGCATGGTCCCGGGCTACGAGCAGTACTTC.